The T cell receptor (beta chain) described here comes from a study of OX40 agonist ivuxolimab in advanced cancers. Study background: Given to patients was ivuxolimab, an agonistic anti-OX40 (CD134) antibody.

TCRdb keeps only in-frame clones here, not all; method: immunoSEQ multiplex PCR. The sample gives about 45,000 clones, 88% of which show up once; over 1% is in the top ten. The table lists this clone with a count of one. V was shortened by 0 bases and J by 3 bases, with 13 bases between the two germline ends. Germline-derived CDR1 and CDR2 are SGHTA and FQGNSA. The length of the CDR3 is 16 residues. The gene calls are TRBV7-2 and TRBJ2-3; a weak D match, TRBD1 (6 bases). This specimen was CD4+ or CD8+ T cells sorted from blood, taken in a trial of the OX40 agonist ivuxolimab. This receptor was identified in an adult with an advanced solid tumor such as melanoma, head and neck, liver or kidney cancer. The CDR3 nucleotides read TGTGCCAGCAGCTTAGCCTTCGCCAGGGGAACAGATACGCAGTATTTT. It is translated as CASSLAFARGTDTQYF.